These 12 T cell receptor beta chains were sequenced from one sample in a study of blood T cell repertoires in COVID-19. Here immunoSEQ multiplex PCR was the method, and the copy in TCRdb shows in-frame clones only, minus some. The table lists some 250,000 clones, 65% to 85% of them singletons, with roughly 9.4% in the top ten. Sequencing was done on a sample of peripheral blood. All receptors derive from a man in his forties with active or convalescent COVID-19.

This chain connects TRBV11-1 to TRBJ2-3, with D unresolved. V was trimmed by 7 bases and J by 3 bases, leaving 17 bases between them. The length of the CDR3 is 15 residues. Germline lookup yields CDR1 SGHAT and CDR2 FQDESV (reference sequence). CDR3 sequence reads: CASTSSPVRTDTQYF. The CDR3 DNA sequence: TGTGCCAGCACCTCAAGCCCGGTGAGGACAGATACGCAGTATTTT. Full variable domain (rest looked up from reference TRBV11-1 and TRBJ2-3): EAEVAQSPRYKITEKSQAVAFWCDPISGHATLYWYRQILGQGPELLVQFQDESVVDDSQLPKDRFSAERLKGVDSTLKIQPAELGDSAMYLCASTSSPVRTDTQYFGPGTRLTVL.

This chain joins TRBV4-3 and TRBJ2-3; 7 positions agree with TRBD2. J was trimmed by 5 bases and V by 3 bases; bases with no gene match: 14. The length of the CDR3 is 17 residues. The germline CDR1 and CDR2 sequences are LGHNA and YSLEER. CDR3 sequence (DNA): TGCGCCAGCAGCCAGGCGTGGTCTAGCGGTTTCATAGATACGCAGTATTTT. This sequence encodes CASSQAWSSGFIDTQYF.

This clone has a handful of counts. The J gene is TRBJ1-6, the V gene TRBV9, with a tentative D call TRBD1 (6 bases). Between the trimmed V and J ends, which lost 0 bases and 1 base, there was a span of 8 bases. Germline V CDR1 and CDR2: SGDLS, YYNGEE. This CDR3 is built from 16 residues. CDR3 DNA sequence: TGTGCCAGCAGCGTAGAGGGGGTATCCTATAATTCACCCCTCCACTTT. It encodes CASSVEGVSYNSPLHF.

The chain has TRBV29-1 and TRBJ2-2, with 7 bases matching TRBD2. This CDR3 comprises 14 residues. The germline V gene encodes CDR1 SQVTM and CDR2 ANQGSEA. Unmatched junction bases numbered 4, after V lost 5 bases and J lost 1 base. For the CDR3, the DNA is TGCAGCGTTTCCCTAGCGGTGAACACCGGGGAGCTGTTTTTT. Its translation is CSVSLAVNTGELFF.

The gene calls are TRBV6-5 and TRBJ1-1, with D perhaps TRBD1 (6 bases). CDR3 length: 15 amino acids. Between the trimmed V and J ends, which lost 5 bases and 7 bases, there was a span of 20 bases. Germline V gene lookup returns CDR1 MNHEY and CDR2 SVGAGI. In nucleotides, the CDR3 is TGTGCCAGCAGTAAGCAAGGGGGGGTATTGAGTGAAGCTTTCTTT. It specifies CASSKQGGVLSEAFF.

CDR3 DNA sequence: TGTGCCACCGACAGCGGGGTCGGTGGTGGCTACACCTTC. This gives the protein CATDSGVGGGYTF. This chain connects TRBV10-3 to TRBJ1-2, with D possibly matching TRBD1 (5 bases). The germline V gene encodes CDR1 ENHRY and CDR2 SYGVKD. Trimming removed 10 bases from V and 7 bases from J, with 19 bases in between. This CDR3 contains 13 residues.

The V call is TRBV6-5, the J call TRBJ1-1; D remains unclear. Germline CDR1 and CDR2: MNHEY and SVGAGI. V lost 0 bases and J lost 0, with 8 bases in between. The length of the CDR3 is 15 residues. Written as DNA, the CDR3 is TGTGCCAGCAGTTACTCAGTACAGTTGAACACTGAAGCTTTCTTT. It is translated as CASSYSVQLNTEAFF.

This chain uses TRBV7-6 with TRBJ2-2; a weak D match, TRBD2 (6 bases). V was trimmed by 3 bases and J by 1 base, leaving 18 bases between them. Germline loops: CDR1 SGHVS, CDR2 FNYEAQ. This CDR3 comprises 18 residues. CDR3: CASSFPGLKIGNTGELFF. In nucleotides, the CDR3 is TGTGCCAGCAGCTTCCCGGGACTCAAAATAGGGAACACCGGGGAGCTGTTTTTT. Full variable domain (outside the CDR3, taken from reference TRBV7-6 and TRBJ2-2): GAGVSQSPRYKVTKRGQDVALRCDPISGHVSLYWYRQALGQGPEFLTYFNYEAQQDKSGLPNDRFSAERPEGSISTLTIQRTEQRDSAMYRCASSFPGLKIGNTGELFFGEGSRLTVL.

The rearrangement links TRBV24-1 to TRBJ2-3, with 11 bases identical to TRBD1. CDR3 length: 15 residues. Germline CDR1 reads KGHDR; CDR2 reads SFDVKD. Unmatched junction bases numbered 3, after V lost 3 bases and J lost 5 bases. Written as DNA, the CDR3 is TGTGCCACCAGTGATCGGGGACAGGGGGGAGATACGCAGTATTTT. Protein sequence: CATSDRGQGGDTQYF.

The chain links TRBV19 to TRBJ2-1; TRBD2 aligns across 8 bases. Trimming cost V 3 bases and J 8 bases; bases outside gene matches: 3. Germline V CDR1 and CDR2: LNHDA, SQIVND (reference sequence). This CDR3 region has 13 residues. DNA of the CDR3: TGTGCCAGTAGTATTCGCGGGGGGCATGAGCAGTTCTTC. Protein sequence: CASSIRGGHEQFF.

The chain couples TRBV7-2 to TRBJ2-2, with 8 bases aligning to TRBD2. V was pared by 0 bases and J by 7 bases, with 7 bases of the junction left unmatched. The CDR3 spans 16 residues. Germline CDR1 is SGHTA and CDR2 is FQGNSA. The CDR3 protein is CASSLASGNFGGELFF. CDR3 DNA sequence: TGTGCCAGCAGCTTAGCTAGCGGGAATTTCGGCGGGGAGCTGTTTTTT.

This chain connects TRBV30 to TRBJ1-5; D is unresolved. The CDR3 is made up of 13 amino acids. Trimming took off 1 base at V and 6 bases at J, with 10 bases between the two ends. CDR1 is GTSNPN, CDR2 SVGIG, per germline (reference sequence). The CDR3 DNA sequence: TGTGCCTGGAGTGCCCGGGATGCTCAGCCCCAGCATTTT. Its translation: CAWSARDAQPQHF. Supplemented by reference TRBV30 and TRBJ1-5, the full variable domain reads SQTIHQWPATLVQPVGSPLSLECTVEGTSNPNLYWYRQAAGRGLQLLFYSVGIGQISSEVPQNLSASRPQDRQFILSSKKLLLSDSGFYLCAWSARDAQPQHFGDGTRLSIL.